In this sample, the clone carrying this T cell receptor (beta chain) turned up once. The antigen is undetermined. The data are from a study of somatic mutations in cytotoxic T cells in rheumatoid arthritis. Only in-frame clones appear in the TCRdb table, and some are missing; sequencing was by immunoSEQ multiplex PCR. The table records about 14,000 clones, 82% of them present only once. Study-level results: Comparison of CD8+ T-cell clonality between rheumatoid arthritis patients and age-matched healthy controls yielded no significant difference.

The trim removed 5 bases at V and 1 base at J, leaving 4 bases unmatched. Germline V CDR1 and CDR2: MDHEN, SYDVKM. This CDR3 is 15 amino acids long. This receptor was identified in an adult with rheumatoid arthritis. Sequencing was performed on CD8+ T cells sorted from blood. The genes are TRBV28 and TRBJ2-5, with 10 nucleotides matching TRBD2. CDR3 loop: CASSRLAGLQETQYF. CDR3 in DNA: TGTGCCAGCAGTCGACTAGCGGGCCTCCAAGAGACCCAGTACTTC.